This T cell receptor (beta chain) was profiled in a study of blood T cell repertoires in COVID-19. As for the study in general: The samples span acute and convalescent COVID-19 from the United States, Italy and Spain. PBMCs, B-cell-depleted T cells, or T cells were the source of the cDNA or gDNA that made up the material.

Germline V CDR1 and CDR2: SGHTS, YDEGEE. The CDR3 runs 15 residues. V shed 0 bases and J shed 0 bases, with 8 bases lying between them. TCRdb's table, derived via immunoSEQ multiplex PCR, lists solely in-frame clones and lacks some. The table includes about 160,000 clones, roughly nine tenths detected once. This TCR came from a man in his 60s with acute or convalescent COVID-19. The chain couples TRBV5-8 to TRBJ2-3; D unresolved. The sample consisted of peripheral blood. The DNA for the CDR3 is TGTGCCAGCAGCTTGGGTCAGTCTAGCACAGATACGCAGTATTTT. Translating gives CASSLGQSSTDTQYF.